The 18 T cell receptor beta chains presented below share a single source sample, sequenced in a study of blood T cell repertoires in COVID-19. Sequencing was performed with immunoSEQ multiplex PCR; in TCRdb, only in-frame clones are kept and a portion is missing. The profile shows about 83,000 clones, around 87% of them singletons. The sample taken for sequencing was peripheral blood. Receptor source: a man at least 80 years old with active or convalescent COVID-19.

The chain links TRBV5-1 to TRBJ2-3; TRBD2 aligns across 8 bases. Germline CDR1 and CDR2: SGHRS and YFSETQ. V dropped 0 bases and J dropped 4; count of bases not matched to a gene: 13. CDR3 size: 18 residues. Here the CDR3 DNA reads TGCGCCAGCAGCTTGGCCGGGTTGCGGGGGGCCTCCCCAGATACGCAGTATTTT. This translates into CASSLAGLRGASPDTQYF.

This sequence joins TRBV7-6 and TRBJ1-4; 8 bases fit TRBD1. CDR1 is SGHVS, CDR2 FNYEAQ, per germline. J gave up 4 bases and V 5 bases, and 12 bases lay outside the gene matches. The CDR3 has 17 amino acids. The CDR3 sequence: CASSRGRGQAGNEKLFF. The DNA of the CDR3 is TGTGCCAGCAGCCGTGGCAGGGGACAGGCGGGTAATGAAAAACTGTTTTTT.

V gene TRBV6-1 combines with J gene TRBJ2-7, with TRBD1 as a possible D gene (5 bases). CDR1 is MNHNS, CDR2 SASEGT, per germline. The CDR3 spans 15 residues. V lost 2 bases and J lost 0, with 11 bases in between. The CDR3, as DNA: TGTGCCAGCAGTGAACGAAACAGGAACTCCTACGAGCAGTACGTC. It translates to CASSERNRNSYEQYV.

The chain is built from TRBV10-1 and TRBJ2-5; 12 bases align to TRBD2. J was trimmed by 5 bases and V by 5 bases; bases with no gene match: 15. Germline V lookup: CDR1 WNHNN, CDR2 SYGVQD (reference sequence). The CDR3 loop spans 18 amino acids. DNA for the CDR3: TGCGCCAGCAGTCTCGGGACTAGCGGGCACCCGGTACTTGAGACCCAGTACTTC. Its translation: CASSLGTSGHPVLETQYF.

This clone was found once. The rearrangement uses TRBV7-9 and TRBJ2-1; D might be TRBD1 (6 bases). Germline V lookup: CDR1 SEHNR, CDR2 FQNEAQ (reference sequence). Trimming removed 8 bases at V and 7 bases at J, with 15 bases between. The length of the CDR3 is 13 residues. CDR3 region: CASGQGLTNEQFF. The CDR3 region has the DNA TGTGCCAGCGGCCAGGGGCTTACAAATGAGCAGTTCTTC.

V gene TRBV14 combines with J gene TRBJ2-1; no reliable D call. Per the germline V gene, CDR1 is SGHDN and CDR2 is FVKESK. V lost 4 bases, J lost 0 bases, and 13 bases lay in between. This CDR3 region has 16 residues. The CDR3 DNA sequence: TGTGCCAGCAGCCGTCCCGGGTATAGCTCCTACAATGAGCAGTTCTTC. It encodes CASSRPGYSSYNEQFF.

The rearrangement uses TRBV7-2 and TRBJ1-4; no clear D gene. With 8 bases removed from V and 7 bases from J, the gap between germline ends came to 17 bases. Germline lookup yields CDR1 SGHTA and CDR2 FQGNSA. The CDR3 has 14 residues. The CDR3 bases are TGTGCCAGCCGCAGGCCGGAGGGTGGTGAAAAACTGTTTTTT. Its protein product is CASRRPEGGEKLFF. The whole variable domain, filled in from reference TRBV7-2 and TRBJ1-4, reads GAGVSQSPSNKVTEKGKDVELRCDPISGHTALYWYRQSLGQGLEFLIYFQGNSAPDKSGLPSDRFSAERTGGSVSTLTIQRTQQEDSAVYLCASRRPEGGEKLFFGSGTQLSVL.

The CDR3 sequence is CASSTVQKNTEAFF. CDR3 DNA sequence: TGTGCCAGTAGTACAGTCCAGAAGAACACTGAAGCTTTCTTT. The gene calls are TRBV19 and TRBJ1-1; the D is unclear. The V end lost 4 bases, the J end lost 1 base, and 10 bases lay between the germline ends. Germline V gene sequence: CDR1 LNHDA, CDR2 SQIVND (reference sequence). This CDR3 comprises 14 residues.

The gene calls are TRBV6-5 and TRBJ1-4; 9 nucleotides align to TRBD1. Germline CDR1 and CDR2: MNHEY and SVGAGI. CDR3 length: 14 amino acids. The junction had 6 bases not matched to a gene; V was cut back by 6 bases and J by 7 bases. CDR3: CASRAGQGSEKLFF. DNA of the CDR3: TGTGCCAGCAGGGCGGGACAGGGTAGTGAAAAACTGTTTTTT.

The rearrangement joins TRBV14 to TRBJ1-1; D not certain. The CDR3 length is 13 residues. The germline V gene has CDR1 SGHDN and CDR2 FVKESK. V was trimmed by 4 bases and J by 1 base, leaving 7 bases between them. The CDR3 bases are TGTGCCAGCAGCCGACTGCGGAACACTGAAGCTTTCTTT. Protein: CASSRLRNTEAFF.

This rearrangement joins TRBV5-1 to TRBJ1-2, with a tentative D call TRBD1 (5 bases). The CDR3 is 13 residues long. Between the trimmed V and J ends, which lost 4 bases and 8 bases, there was a span of 15 bases. The germline V gene encodes CDR1 SGHRS and CDR2 YFSETQ. DNA for the CDR3: TGCGCCAGCAGCCCGGAGGGACTTGGGGGCTACACCTTC. Residues: CASSPEGLGGYTF. The whole variable domain, filled in from reference TRBV5-1 and TRBJ1-2, reads KAGVTQTPRYLIKTRGQQVTLSCSPISGHRSVSWYQQTPGQGLQFLFEYFSETQRNKGNFPGRFSGRQFSNSRSEMNVSTLELGDSALYLCASSPEGLGGYTFGSGTRLTVV.

V gene TRBV10-2 combines with J gene TRBJ2-1; 8 bases are shared with TRBD2. The CDR3 runs 16 residues. V lost 3 bases to trimming and J lost 5 bases; unmatched junction nucleotides: 9. Germline values: CDR1 WSHSY, CDR2 SAAADI. The CDR3 DNA is TGCGCCAGCAGTGAAGTGCTTAGCGGGGCAAACAATGAGCAGTTCTTC. Translated, it gives CASSEVLSGANNEQFF.

The chain is built from TRBV12-3 or TRBV12-4 and TRBJ1-5; D unclear. The CDR3 covers 13 residues. V gave up 5 bases and J gave up 7 bases, with 12 bases separating them. The CDR3 bases are TGTGCCAGCAGTCACAGTCCTCCCCAGCCCCAGCATTTT. The encoded protein is CASSHSPPQPQHF.

V usage is TRBV5-1 and J usage is TRBJ2-5; 8 bases fit TRBD1. Germline assignment: CDR1 SGHRS and CDR2 YFSETQ. The junction had 4 bases not matched to a gene; V was cut back by 1 base and J by 2 bases. This CDR3 comprises 15 residues. The CDR3: CASSLWQGAQETQYF. CDR3 coding DNA: TGCGCCAGCAGCTTGTGGCAGGGGGCTCAAGAGACCCAGTACTTC.

This clone has more than one count but fewer than ten. J is TRBJ1-1 and V is TRBV6-6, with TRBD1 matching 7 bases. V shed 5 bases, J shed 0 bases, and the junction held 3 bases outside the gene matches. Germline V gives CDR1 MNHNY, CDR2 SVGAGI (reference sequence). This CDR3 has 14 amino acids. The CDR3: CASSRDSVNTEAFF. CDR3 bases: TGTGCCAGCAGTCGGGACAGTGTGAACACTGAAGCTTTCTTT.

The CDR3 is CASSPAGFTGELFF. The CDR3 nucleotides read TGTGCCAGCAGCCCGGCGGGGTTTACCGGGGAGCTGTTTTTT. The J gene is TRBJ2-2, the V gene TRBV7-3; D may be TRBD2 (6 bases). The germline V gene has CDR1 SGHTA and CDR2 FQGTGA. Trimming took off 5 bases at V and 5 bases at J, with 12 bases between the two ends. This CDR3 comprises 14 residues.

The chain joins TRBV5-1 to TRBJ1-5; 9 bases line up with TRBD1. J lost 7 bases, V lost 4 bases, and 3 bases had no gene match. Germline V lookup: CDR1 SGHRS, CDR2 YFSETQ. The CDR3 loop spans 13 amino acids. The CDR3 nucleotides read TGCGCCAGCAGCAGGGACAGGGACCAGCCCCAGCATTTT. It codes for CASSRDRDQPQHF.

The chain joins TRBV3-1 (or the pseudogene TRBV3-2) to TRBJ2-7, with 10 bases aligning to TRBD2. CDR3 size: 16 residues. Germline V CDR1 and CDR2: LGHDT, YNNKEL (reference sequence). The V and J ends lost 5 bases and 1 base, in that order; junction bases with no gene match: 8. CDR3 nucleotide sequence: TGTGCCAGCAGCGTACTAGCGGGGAACGGTTCCTACGAGCAGTACGTC. Protein: CASSVLAGNGSYEQYV.